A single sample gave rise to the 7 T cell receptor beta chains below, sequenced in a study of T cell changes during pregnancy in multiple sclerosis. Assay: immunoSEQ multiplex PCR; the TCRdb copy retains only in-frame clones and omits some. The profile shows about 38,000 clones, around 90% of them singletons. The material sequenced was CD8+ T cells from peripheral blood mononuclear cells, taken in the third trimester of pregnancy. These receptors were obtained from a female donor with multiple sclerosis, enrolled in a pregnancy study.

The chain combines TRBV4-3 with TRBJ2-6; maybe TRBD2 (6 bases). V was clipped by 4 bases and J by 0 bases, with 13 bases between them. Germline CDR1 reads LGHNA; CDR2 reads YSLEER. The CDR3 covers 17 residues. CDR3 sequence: CASSPGTASSGANVLTF. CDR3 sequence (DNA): TGCGCCAGCAGCCCCGGGACTGCAAGCTCTGGGGCCAACGTCCTGACTTTC.

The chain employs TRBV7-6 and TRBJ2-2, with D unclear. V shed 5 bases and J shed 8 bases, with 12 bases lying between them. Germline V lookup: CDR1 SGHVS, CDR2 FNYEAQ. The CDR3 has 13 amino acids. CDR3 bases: TGTGCCAGCAGCCCAACCCGGAGAGGGGAGCTGTTTTTT. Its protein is CASSPTRRGELFF.

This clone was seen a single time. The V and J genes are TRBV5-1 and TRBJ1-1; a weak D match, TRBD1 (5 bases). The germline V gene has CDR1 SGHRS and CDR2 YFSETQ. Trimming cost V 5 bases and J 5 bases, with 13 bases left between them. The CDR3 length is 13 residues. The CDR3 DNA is TGCGCCAGCAGGGACCTAAAGGGGACTGAAGCTTTCTTT. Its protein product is CASRDLKGTEAFF. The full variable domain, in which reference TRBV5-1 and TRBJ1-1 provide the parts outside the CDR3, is KAGVTQTPRYLIKTRGQQVTLSCSPISGHRSVSWYQQTPGQGLQFLFEYFSETQRNKGNFPGRFSGRQFSNSRSEMNVSTLELGDSALYLCASRDLKGTEAFFGQGTRLTVV.

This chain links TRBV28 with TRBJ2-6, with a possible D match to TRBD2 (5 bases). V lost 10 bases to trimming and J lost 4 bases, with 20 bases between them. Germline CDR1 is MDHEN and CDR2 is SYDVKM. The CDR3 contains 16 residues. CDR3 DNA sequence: TGTGCCACTCAAACCGGGGAAGAGTCCGGGGCCAACGTCCTGACTTTC. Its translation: CATQTGEESGANVLTF.

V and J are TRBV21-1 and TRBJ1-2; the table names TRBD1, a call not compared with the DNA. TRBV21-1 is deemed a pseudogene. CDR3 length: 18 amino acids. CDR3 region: CASSSPGQGVPTYGGYTF. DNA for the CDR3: TGTGCCAGCAGCTCCCCGGGACAGGGTGTACCAACCTATGGAGGCTACACCTTC.

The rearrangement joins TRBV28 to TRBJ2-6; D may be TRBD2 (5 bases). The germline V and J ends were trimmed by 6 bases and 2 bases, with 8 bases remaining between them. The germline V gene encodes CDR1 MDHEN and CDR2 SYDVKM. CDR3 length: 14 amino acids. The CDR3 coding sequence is TGTGCCAGCAGGAGGACTCCTGGGGCCAACGTCCTGACTTTC. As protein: CASRRTPGANVLTF. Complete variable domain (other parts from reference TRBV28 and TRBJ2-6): DVKVTQSSRYLVKRTGEKVFLECVQDMDHENMFWYRQDPGLGLRLIYFSYDVKMKEKGDIPEGYSVSREKKERFSLILESASTNQTSMYLCASRRTPGANVLTFGAGSRLTVL.

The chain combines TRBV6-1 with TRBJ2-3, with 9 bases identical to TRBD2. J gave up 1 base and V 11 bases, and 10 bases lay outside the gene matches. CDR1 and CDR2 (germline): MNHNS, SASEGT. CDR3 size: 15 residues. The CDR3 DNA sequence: TGTGCCGGATCCGGGACTAGCCGCGGCACAGATACGCAGTATTTT. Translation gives CAGSGTSRGTDTQYF.